This T cell receptor beta chain was profiled in a study of T cells in Graves' hyperthyroidism and ophthalmopathy. Whole-study findings and limits: In blood, most of the thyroid clonotypes expanded above 0.001 were also present.

Points on this clonotype: The antigen remains undetermined.

Template material for amplifying TCR beta CDR3 regions consisted of RNA transcripts. The TCR CDR3 first-round RT-PCR relied on the HTBI primer set. TCRdb itself ran the multiplex PCR reads through MiXCR, one entry per CDR3 protein. The sample shows approximately 600,000 distinct CDR3 sequences, around 21% of them seen only once. The source of the PBMCs was less than 12 ml of fresh peripheral blood. This TCR came from a man aged 30-40 years with Graves' ophthalmopathy. Sequenced material: blood.

CDR3 in amino acids: CASRAGTSVGANVLTF. CDR3 DNA sequence: TGTGCCAGCAGGGCCGGGACCTCGGTCGGGGCCAACGTCCTGACTTTC. The chain employs TRBV2 and TRBJ2-6, with D possibly called TRBD1 or TRBD2 (5 bases each). V dropped 6 bases and J dropped 4 bases, with 16 bases sitting between them. CDR1 and CDR2 (germline): SNHLY, FYNNEI. The CDR3 has 16 residues.